The 2 T cell receptor beta chains given below trace back to one sample, sequenced in a study of T-cell memory formation after mild COVID-19 (dated by TCRdb to about 2021). Libraries were made using 5' RACE. The instrument was an Illumina NovaSeq 6000. The raw public data were reprocessed by TCRdb itself: fastp quality trimming at Q25, MiXCR clonotype calling, in-frame beta chains only. Rows are combined by CDR3 protein, so each entry shows the most common genes and DNA. Present in this sample are 120,000 to 150,000 distinct CDR3 sequences, about 5.5% of which were seen just once. The ten largest clones add up to about 1.9% of the sample. The sequenced material came from PBMCs or a T cell subset sorted from them (not recorded which). The receptors originated from an adult woman who had mild COVID-19 (a few samples of this study predate the infection). The sample titles of this study are shuffled in the database, so cell type and time point are left out; the donor was told from shared clones.

This clonotype was found a few times. The gene calls are TRBV7-3 and TRBJ2-1; 10 nucleotides align to TRBD1. Germline V lookup: CDR1 SGHTA, CDR2 FQGTGA. The CDR3 sequence is 17 residues long. After removal of 4 bases from V and 0 bases from J, the junction contained 6 bases not matched to a gene. The CDR3 here is CASSSGTGAGSYNEQFF. For the CDR3, the DNA is TGTGCCAGCAGCTCGGGGACAGGGGCGGGCTCCTACAATGAGCAGTTCTTC.

This clonotype was picked up many times. J is TRBJ1-5 and V is TRBV5-1, with unresolved D. V lost 4 bases and J lost 3, with 8 bases in between. This CDR3 comprises 13 residues. Per germline, CDR1 SGHRS and CDR2 YFSETQ. CDR3 coding DNA: TGCGCCAGCAGCACCTTTTCCAATCAGCCCCAGCATTTT. This gives the protein CASSTFSNQPQHF.